This TCR beta chain stems from a study of CD8 T cells in ankylosing spondylitis (dated by TCRdb to 2017 to 2019). About the investigation overall: The study profiled T cell receptor beta repertoires in healthy donors and ankylosing spondylitis patients to find disease-linked TCR variants. The full study cohort was made up of approximately 27 ankylosing spondylitis patients and some 100 healthy donors. Peripheral blood was sampled, and synovial fluid was also collected from ankylosing spondylitis patients.

Results and caveats for the whole study, not just this receptor: A TCR beta motif made up of under ten highly homologous amino acid variants appeared to be characteristic of blood from ankylosing spondylitis patients. The disease-linked clones showed a CD8+ phenotype and occurred at relatively low frequencies in peripheral blood. The disease-linked clones were reported as significantly enriched in matched synovial fluid samples from ankylosing spondylitis patients. Some TCR beta motif variants had previously been reported in synovial fluid and blood of reactive arthritis patients, which suggested common disease-initiation mechanisms.

Many counts were recorded for this clonotype. The target of this receptor is not known. There are no base qualities to consult, and no much larger clone falls within one base. For CDR1 and CDR2, the germline V gene lists SGDLS and YYNGEE. Including the terminal cysteine and phenylalanine, the CDR3 comprises 20 residues. Only the CDR3 portion is preserved as DNA: 60 bases, with reading frame beginning at the first base. The germline V end is reduced by 0 bases and the J end by 2 bases; junction bases left unmatched: 12. Sequencer: Illumina HiSeq 2500. TCR beta libraries were prepared by quantitative 5'-RACE with molecular barcodes. Per the source publication's procedure: To identify disease-linked TCR variants, a new computational method was used, one built on a probabilistic model of VDJ rearrangement. TCRdb ran its own pipeline on the public reads, namely fastp trimming at Q25 and MiXCR clone calling, and kept in-frame beta chains. CDR3 protein sequences are deduplicated, and each keeps its most common genes and DNA. V and J calls and clone size were set by TCRdb, not the authors. This sample has under 15,000 distinct CDR3 sequences in its table, and more than 2.5% of those were observed once. Of the sample, under 9% falls within the top ten clones.

The origin of this receptor is a male donor with ankylosing spondylitis or in good health (not recorded which). The rearranged chain carries TRBV9 and TRBJ2-6; 9 central bases correspond to TRBD1. The sample comprised blood, either unsorted or a sorted T cell fraction (not recorded which). The DNA sequence follows: TGTGCCAGCAGCGTAGAAGAAACAGGACAGGGGAGCGCTGGGGCCAACGTCCTGACTTTC. Its protein reads: CASSVEETGQGSAGANVLTF.